Below, 6 T cell receptor beta chains from the same sample are listed, as sequenced in a study of shared clonotypes between healthy human individuals. The method was immunoSEQ multiplex PCR; TCRdb's version includes in-frame clones alone and lacks a portion of them. The data contain approximately 95,000 clones, 67% of them singletons. The sequenced material came from memory CD8+ T cells sorted from blood. Noted subset: CD45RO+ cells pooled with CCR7-negative TemRA cells. These TCRs come from a man aged 25-45 years in good health.

The genes are TRBV7-2 and TRBJ2-5; D remains unclear. The CDR3 totals 14 residues. The germline gives CDR1 SGHTA, CDR2 FQGNSA. V was pared by 1 base and J by 3 bases, with 9 bases between. CDR3 sequence reads: CASSLVLSEETQYF. The DNA for the CDR3 is TGTGCCAGCAGCTTAGTATTATCGGAAGAGACCCAGTACTTC.

This clone was seen many times. The chain joins TRBV28 to TRBJ1-5; D possibly corresponds to TRBD1 (5 bases). CDR3 size: 15 residues. The V gene lost 8 bases and the J gene lost 1 base, with 15 bases spanning the gap. Germline V gene lookup returns CDR1 MDHEN and CDR2 SYDVKM. CDR3 sequence: CASDGAVGSNQPQHF. The CDR3 DNA reads TGTGCCAGCGACGGGGCGGTTGGCAGCAATCAGCCCCAGCATTTT.

The chain recombines TRBV14 with TRBJ2-3, with unresolved D. Germline assignment: CDR1 SGHDN and CDR2 FVKESK. Trimming cost V 4 bases and J 2 bases, with 10 bases left between them. CDR3 length: 14 residues. The CDR3 nucleotides are TGTGCCAGCAGCCCCCTTGCGGCCACAGATACGCAGTATTTT. As protein: CASSPLAATDTQYF.

The chain joins TRBV7-3 to TRBJ2-7; D may match TRBD1 or TRBD2 (6 bases each). The V gene lost 1 base and the J gene lost 1 base, with 11 bases spanning the gap. The germline V gene has CDR1 SGHTA and CDR2 FQGTGA. CDR3 length equals 15 residues. The CDR3 spells CASSLNTGTSYEQYF. The CDR3 DNA reads TGTGCCAGCAGCTTAAATACAGGGACTTCCTACGAGCAGTACTTC.

The V call is TRBV15, the J call TRBJ2-1; D uncertain. V lost 0 bases to trimming and J lost 5 bases, with 14 bases between them. The CDR3 has 16 residues. Germline-derived CDR1 and CDR2 are LNHNV and YYDKDF (reference sequence). The CDR3 is CATSRDRNQLNNEQFF. CDR3 coding DNA: TGTGCCACCAGCAGAGACAGGAACCAACTTAACAATGAGCAGTTCTTC.

This clone occurred a few times. CDR3 nucleotide sequence: TGCGCCAGCAGCTTGGTAAGTGGGGACATTGACACCGGGGAGCTGTTTTTT. Its translation: CASSLVSGDIDTGELFF. V gene TRBV5-1 combines with J gene TRBJ2-2; D possibly corresponds to TRBD1 (6 bases). The CDR3 spans 17 residues. CDR1 SGHRS and CDR2 YFSETQ come from the germline V gene. V was trimmed by 0 bases and J by 3 bases, leaving 15 bases between them.